Sequencing of this T cell receptor beta chain was carried out in a study of shared clonotypes between healthy human individuals. The overall study: A donor's plate count was three for CD4 naive and three for CD4 memory; CD8 naive had two and CD8 memory one.

Assay execution took place at the deep level. Each cell subset's genomic DNA was divided evenly among several immunoSEQ plates. Profiling relied on immunoSEQ multiplex PCR, and the TCRdb table lists in-frame clones only, not all of them. The sample carries 750,000 to 1,000,000 clones, roughly 92% recorded once. Naive CD8 cells, CD45RO-negative and positively selected for CCR7, excluded terminally differentiated effector memory CD45RA+ cells. CDR3 length equals 11 residues. Trimming took off 6 bases at V and 7 bases at J, with 9 bases between the two ends. Germline V gives CDR1 SEHNR, CDR2 FQNEAQ (reference sequence).

Sequenced material: naive CD8+ T cells sorted from blood. This TCR came from a man aged 25-45 years in good health. This chain uses TRBV7-9 with TRBJ1-1; unclear D gene. The CDR3 loop reads CASSFTDEAFF. CDR3 sequence (DNA): TGTGCCAGCAGTTTTACAGATGAAGCTTTCTTT.